The clone carrying this T cell receptor beta chain was observed many times. The antigen is not known. TCRdb re-called the 5' RACE reads with MiXCR, one entry per CDR3 protein. The sample consists of about 9,600 distinct CDR3 sequences, around 10% of them appearing once. The CDR3 loop spans 14 amino acids. V gave up 4 bases and J gave up 2 bases, with 11 bases separating them. Time point denoted: sample taken at primary tumor resection. Unsorted whole RNA of tumor, nontumor lung or frozen PBMC was sequenced. This specimen comes from a study of spatial heterogeneity in lung cancer. Regarding the study as a whole: Ubiquitous and regional expanded TCR counts correlated with ubiquitous and regional nonsynonymous mutations, respectively. For expanded intratumoral alpha and beta TCRs, counts tracked tumor mutation counts. Tumor T cells had an estimated coverage that came to about 6.5% for alpha chains and about 13% for beta chains.

The sequencing here drew on lung tumor tissue, taken at surgery. The clonotype was recovered from a male donor with early-stage non-small cell lung cancer. V gene TRBV12-3 or TRBV12-4 combines with J gene TRBJ1-2; D gene unclear. The CDR3 region is CASSSAAGNYGYTF. CDR3 sequence (DNA): TGTGCCAGCAGTTCGGCAGCGGGCAACTATGGCTACACCTTC.